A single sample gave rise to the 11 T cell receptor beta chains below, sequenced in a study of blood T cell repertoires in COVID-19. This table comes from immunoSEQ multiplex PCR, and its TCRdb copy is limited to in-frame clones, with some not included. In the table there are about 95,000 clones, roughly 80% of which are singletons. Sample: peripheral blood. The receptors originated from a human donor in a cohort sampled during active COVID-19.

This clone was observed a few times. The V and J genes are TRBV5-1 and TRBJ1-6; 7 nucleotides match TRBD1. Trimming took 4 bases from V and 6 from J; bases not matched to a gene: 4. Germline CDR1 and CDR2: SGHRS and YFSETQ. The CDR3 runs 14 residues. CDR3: CASSLGTVNSPLHF. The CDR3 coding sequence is TGCGCCAGCAGCCTCGGGACAGTTAATTCACCCCTCCACTTT.

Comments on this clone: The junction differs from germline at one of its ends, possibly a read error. The CDR3 bases are TGTGCTAGCAGCCACTTACGACTAGCGGGGGGGCCGGTTGAGACCCAGTACTTC. Translation: CASSHLRLAGGPVETQYF. This sequence joins TRBV7-7 and TRBJ2-5; 14 bases map to TRBD2. CDR3 length equals 18 residues. Germline CDR1 and CDR2: SSHAT and FNYEAQ (reference sequence).

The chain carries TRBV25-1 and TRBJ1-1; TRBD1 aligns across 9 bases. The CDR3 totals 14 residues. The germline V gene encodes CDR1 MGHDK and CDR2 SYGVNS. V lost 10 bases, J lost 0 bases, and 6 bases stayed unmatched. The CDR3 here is CAITGGRLNTEAFF. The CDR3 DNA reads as TGTGCCATCACAGGGGGCAGGCTGAACACTGAAGCTTTCTTT.

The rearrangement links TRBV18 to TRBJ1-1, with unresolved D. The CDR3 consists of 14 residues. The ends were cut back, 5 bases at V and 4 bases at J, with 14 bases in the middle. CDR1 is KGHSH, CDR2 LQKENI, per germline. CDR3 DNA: TGTGCCAGCTCATCGCTCCGGGGTGGCACTGAAGCTTTCTTT. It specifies CASSSLRGGTEAFF. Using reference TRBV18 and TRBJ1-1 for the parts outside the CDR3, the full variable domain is NAGVMQNPRHLVRRRGQEARLRCSPMKGHSHVYWYRQLPEEGLKFMVYLQKENIIDESGMPKERFSAEFPKEGPSILRIQQVVRGDSAAYFCASSSLRGGTEAFFGQGTRLTVV.

The chain's CDR3 is CASSFSGGASYNEQFF. In DNA, the CDR3 is TGTGCCAGCAGCTTTAGCGGGGGGGCTTCCTACAATGAGCAGTTCTTC. V usage is TRBV5-6 and J usage is TRBJ2-1; 11 positions agree with TRBD2. The CDR3 extends over 16 amino acids. Germline V lookup: CDR1 SGHDT, CDR2 YYEEEE. V was clipped by 2 bases and J by 1 base; unmatched bases: 2.

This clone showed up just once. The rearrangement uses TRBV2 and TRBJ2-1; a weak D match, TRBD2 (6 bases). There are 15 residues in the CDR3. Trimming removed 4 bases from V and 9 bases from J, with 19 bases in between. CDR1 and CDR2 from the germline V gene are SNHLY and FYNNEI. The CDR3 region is CASSGSSAFLVEQFF. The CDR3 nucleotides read TGTGCCAGCAGTGGATCTAGCGCCTTTTTAGTTGAGCAGTTCTTC.

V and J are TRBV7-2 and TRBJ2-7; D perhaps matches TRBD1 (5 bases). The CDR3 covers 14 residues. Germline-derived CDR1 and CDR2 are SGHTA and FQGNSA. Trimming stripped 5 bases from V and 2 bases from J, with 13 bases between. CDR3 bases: TGTGCCAGCAGCCACAGACAGAGCGCCTACGAGCAGTACTTC. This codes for CASSHRQSAYEQYF. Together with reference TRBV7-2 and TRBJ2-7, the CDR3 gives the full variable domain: GAGVSQSPSNKVTEKGKDVELRCDPISGHTALYWYRQSLGQGLEFLIYFQGNSAPDKSGLPSDRFSAERTGGSVSTLTIQRTQQEDSAVYLCASSHRQSAYEQYFGPGTRLTVT.

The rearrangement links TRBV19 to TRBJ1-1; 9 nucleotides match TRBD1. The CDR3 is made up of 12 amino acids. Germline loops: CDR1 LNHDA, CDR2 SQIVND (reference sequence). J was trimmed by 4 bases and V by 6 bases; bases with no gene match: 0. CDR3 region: CASRTGGTEAFF. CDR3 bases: TGTGCCAGTAGGACAGGGGGCACTGAAGCTTTCTTT.

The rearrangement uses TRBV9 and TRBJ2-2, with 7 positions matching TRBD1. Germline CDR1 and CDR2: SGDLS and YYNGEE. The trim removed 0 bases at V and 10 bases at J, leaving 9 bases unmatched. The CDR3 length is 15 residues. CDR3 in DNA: TGTGCCAGCAGCGTAGTAGACAGGGTAGGGGAGGAGCTGTTTTTT. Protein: CASSVVDRVGEELFF.

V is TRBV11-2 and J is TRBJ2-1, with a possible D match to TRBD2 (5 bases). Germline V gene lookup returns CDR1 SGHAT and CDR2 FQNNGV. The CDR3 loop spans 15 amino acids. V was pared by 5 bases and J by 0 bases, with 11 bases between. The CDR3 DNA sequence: TGTGCCAGCAGCCGAACTAGGAGCTCCTACAATGAGCAGTTCTTC. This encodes CASSRTRSSYNEQFF.

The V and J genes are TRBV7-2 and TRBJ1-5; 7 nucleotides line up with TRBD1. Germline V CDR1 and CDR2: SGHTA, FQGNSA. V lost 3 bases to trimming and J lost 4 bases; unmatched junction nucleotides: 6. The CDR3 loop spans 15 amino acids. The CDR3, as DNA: TGTGCCAGCAGCTTCTCCTCACAGGGGAATCAGCCCCAGCATTTT. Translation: CASSFSSQGNQPQHF.